This T cell receptor beta chain was sequenced in a study of PD-1 blockade in classical Hodgkin lymphoma. V was cut by 8 bases and J by 4 bases, with 14 bases left in between. The CDR3 sequence is 14 residues long. Germline-derived CDR1 and CDR2 are MDHEN and SYDVKM. The repertoire was sequenced with immunoSEQ multiplex PCR; TCRdb's copy has only in-frame clones and lacks some. The sample yields some 110,000 clones, around nine tenths seen once. Indicated time point: cycle 4 day 1 (C4D1), after 6 weeks of nivolumab. Each patient's relapse followed autologous stem cell transplantation, and brentuximab vedotin exposure varied. Complete response, partial response or progressive disease constituted the best response categories observed.

The clonotype comes from a human donor with classical Hodgkin lymphoma. The sample in question was peripheral blood mononuclear cells (PBMCs), obtained before the fourth cycle of nivolumab. The chain links TRBV28 to TRBJ2-2; D gene uncertain. The CDR3 sequence is CASGKGFSTGELFF. The CDR3 DNA reads TGTGCCAGCGGGAAGGGATTTAGCACCGGGGAGCTGTTTTTT. The variable domain in full, with the rest retrieved from reference TRBV28 and TRBJ2-2, is DVKVTQSSRYLVKRTGEKVFLECVQDMDHENMFWYRQDPGLGLRLIYFSYDVKMKEKGDIPEGYSVSREKKERFSLILESASTNQTSMYLCASGKGFSTGELFFGEGSRLTVL.